This note documents a single T cell receptor beta chain sequence. What it binds is unknown. This entry is derived from a study of persistence of HIV-infected CD4 T cells. At the level of the study: A median of 8 years of suppressive ART preceded sampling.

The libraries were made with immunoSEQ version 4 in survey mode. Each sample used up to 1 ug genomic DNA diluted to 10 ng/uL. The protocol was immunoSEQ multiplex PCR, while the TCRdb copy is restricted to in-frame clones and leaves out a portion. The table includes about 32,000 clones, less than 75% detected once. An overlapping HIV-1 Gag peptide pool stimulated these cells at about 1 ug/peptide/mL. CD4+ T cells upregulating both CD40 ligand and CD69 were sorted as responding cells. Donors had undetectable plasma HIV-1 RNA, under 50 copies/mL, for 4+ years. V lost 4 bases and J lost 0, with 7 bases in between. Germline loops: CDR1 MNHEY, CDR2 SVGAGI. This CDR3 has 15 amino acids.

Sample: CD4+ T cells sorted from PBMCs after roughly 20-hour stimulation, taken from a patient who received antiretroviral therapy. The V call is TRBV6-5, the J call TRBJ2-6; D gene uncertain. The clonotype originates from an adult man with HIV who was CMV-seropositive. CDR3 sequence (DNA): TGTGCCAGCAGTTCTTTCGCCTCTGGGGCCAACGTCCTGACTTTC. Amino acid sequence: CASSSFASGANVLTF.